The next 3 T cell receptor beta chains were all read from a single sample in a study of T cell responses to AZD1222 COVID-19 vaccine. The data were produced by immunoSEQ multiplex PCR, yet TCRdb's version contains in-frame clones alone and is incomplete. Among fewer than 150,000 clones, more than 85% were seen once, and the ten largest hold approximately 3.4%. The sequencing used peripheral blood, collected on day 0 of AZD1222 vaccination. Every receptor here comes from an adult in good health.

This clone has only a few counts. The chain has TRBV24-1 and TRBJ1-2; TRBD1 matches at 10 bases. Germline lookup yields CDR1 KGHDR and CDR2 SFDVKD. The CDR3 sequence is 13 residues long. V was pared by 6 bases and J by 4 bases, with 1 base of the junction left unmatched. CDR3 coding DNA: TGTGCCACCAGTTGGACAGGGGGCTATGGCTACACCTTC. It is translated as CATSWTGGYGYTF.

The V and J genes are TRBV6-1 and TRBJ1-6; a weak D match, TRBD1 (5 bases). Germline CDR1 MNHNS, CDR2 SASEGT. The CDR3 covers 14 residues. V was pared by 2 bases and J by 6 bases, with 8 bases between. This CDR3 is CASSESGSNSPLHF. The CDR3, as DNA: TGTGCCAGCAGTGAATCAGGGAGTAATTCACCCCTCCACTTT.

The chain links TRBV5-1 to TRBJ1-2; a weak D match, TRBD1 (6 bases). V lost 0 bases, J lost 7 bases, and 16 bases lay in between. CDR1 is SGHRS, CDR2 YFSETQ, per germline. The CDR3 extends over 15 amino acids. CDR3 sequence (DNA): TGCGCCAGCAGCTTGGAGCCGGACAGACCCGTTGGCTACACCTTC. Amino acid sequence: CASSLEPDRPVGYTF.